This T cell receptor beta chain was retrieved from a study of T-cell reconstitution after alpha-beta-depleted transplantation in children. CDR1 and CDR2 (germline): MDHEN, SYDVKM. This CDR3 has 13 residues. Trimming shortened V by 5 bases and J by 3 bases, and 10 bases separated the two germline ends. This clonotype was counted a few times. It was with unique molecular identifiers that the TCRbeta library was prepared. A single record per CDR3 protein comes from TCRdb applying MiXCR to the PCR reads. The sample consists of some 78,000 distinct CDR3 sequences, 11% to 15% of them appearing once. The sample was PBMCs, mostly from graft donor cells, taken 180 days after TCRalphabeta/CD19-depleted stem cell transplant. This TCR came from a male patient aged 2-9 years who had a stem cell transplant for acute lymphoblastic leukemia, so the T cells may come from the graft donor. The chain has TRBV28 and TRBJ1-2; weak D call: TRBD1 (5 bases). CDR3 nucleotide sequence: TGTGCCAGCAGTCCGATGACAGACTATGGCTACACCTTC. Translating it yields CASSPMTDYGYTF.